This TCR beta chain was captured by sequencing in a study of neoadjuvant anti-PD-1 for oral cavity cancer. Across the study: Nivolumab at 3 mg/kg was mostly given biweekly, three to four doses, pre-surgery.

After removal of 6 bases from V and 5 bases from J, the junction contained 6 bases not matched to a gene. From germline, CDR1 is LNHDA and CDR2 SQIVND (reference sequence). The CDR3 consists of 14 residues. Assay used: immunoSEQ multiplex PCR; TCRdb lists only in-frame clones, some missing. The repertoire holds approximately 6,800 clones, with around 70% as singletons. Study outcomes and limitations: Higher pretreatment blood Treg/Th17 ratios correlated with higher pretreatment blood and lower post-treatment tumor TCRbeta clonality. Non-responders to neoadjuvant nivolumab had significantly more clonal PBMC T cells than responders.

Patients had HPV-negative, locally advanced oral cavity squamous cell carcinoma. In regard to this clone: Its antigen remains unknown.

The TCR sequence derives from a person aged 40-85 years with oral cavity squamous cell carcinoma. The input for sequencing was PBMCs, taken before nivolumab (anti-PD-1) treatment. V usage is TRBV19 and J usage is TRBJ2-1, with 8 nucleotides matching TRBD1. As DNA, the CDR3 is TGTGCCAGTAGCAGACAGGGGCGGAACAATGAGCAGTTCTTC. The encoded protein is CASSRQGRNNEQFF.